The 26 T cell receptor beta chains given below trace back to one sample, sequenced in a study of T-cell reconstitution after alpha-beta-depleted transplantation in children. Unique molecular identifiers were built into the TCRbeta library. One entry per CDR3 protein results from TCRdb running MiXCR on the PCR reads. The data hold hundreds of thousands of distinct CDR3 sequences, with approximately 15% observed a single time. The specimen comprised PBMCs from the stem cell graft donor, sampled from the stem cell graft. The receptor set was obtained from a human donor who donated a stem cell graft to a child with acute myeloid leukemia.

There are a few counts of this clonotype. The rearrangement joins TRBV27 to TRBJ1-1, with a possible D match to TRBD1 (5 bases). V was trimmed by 6 bases and J by 8 bases, leaving 19 bases between them. CDR1 is MNHEY and CDR2 is SMNVEV in the germline V gene (reference sequence). CDR3 length: 14 residues. The CDR3 coding sequence is TGTGCCAGCAGCTCAAGTCCCGGGGCTGGAGAAGCTTTCTTT. This gives the protein CASSSSPGAGEAFF.

This clonotype was seen a handful of times. J is TRBJ1-4 and V is TRBV25-1, with no clear D. This CDR3 has 15 residues. Per germline, CDR1 MGHDK and CDR2 SYGVNS. The V end was cut by 5 bases, the J end by 1 base, with 11 bases between. CDR3 DNA: TGTGCCAGCAGTCCCCGATGGGGAACTAATGAAAAACTGTTTTTT. Translation: CASSPRWGTNEKLFF.

This clonotype has just a few counts. The chain carries TRBV29-1 and TRBJ2-5; D possibly matches TRBD1 or TRBD2 (5 bases each). Germline CDR1 reads SQVTM; CDR2 reads ANQGSEA. V lost 2 bases to trimming and J lost 5 bases, with 9 bases between them. The CDR3 contains 12 residues. This CDR3 reads CSVERGTETQYF. Written as DNA, the CDR3 is TGCAGCGTTGAACGAGGGACGGAGACCCAGTACTTC.

Remarks on this clonotype: A much bigger clone sits one base away, suggesting this may be a read error. The rearrangement links TRBV20-1 to TRBJ1-1; no clear D gene. This CDR3 region has 13 residues. CDR1 DFQATT and CDR2 SNEGSKA come from the germline V gene (reference sequence). The V gene lost 1 base and the J gene lost 5 bases, with 11 bases spanning the gap. The CDR3 loop reads CSARVEGRTEAFF. CDR3 DNA sequence: TGCAGTGCTAGAGTCGAGGGAAGGACTGAAGCTTTCTTT.

The genes are TRBV20-1 and TRBJ2-7; perhaps TRBD1 as D (6 bases). Germline V lookup: CDR1 DFQATT, CDR2 SNEGSKA (reference sequence). The CDR3 is made up of 12 amino acids. Trimming left V 5 bases short and J 1 base short, with 9 bases between. The CDR3 spells CSASDRSYEQYV. In DNA form, the CDR3 reads TGCAGTGCTTCGGACAGATCCTACGAGCAGTACGTC.

The rearrangement joins TRBV6-1 to TRBJ2-3; D is unresolved. Trimming took off 6 bases at V and 2 bases at J, with 9 bases between the two ends. This CDR3 is built from 13 residues. Germline-derived CDR1 and CDR2 are MNHNS and SASEGT. DNA of the CDR3: TGTGCCAGCAGAAGTTTCAACACAGATACGCAGTATTTT. It encodes CASRSFNTDTQYF.

This clonotype was counted a few times. A read error is possible here, since a much larger clone lies one base away. The J gene is TRBJ2-2, the V gene TRBV29-1; 9 bases are shared with TRBD1. This CDR3 has 14 residues. The germline gives CDR1 SQVTM, CDR2 ANQGSEA. Trimming took 6 bases from V and 3 from J; bases not matched to a gene: 5. This CDR3 reads CSVGRTGDTGELFF. For the CDR3, the DNA is TGCAGCGTCGGCCGGACAGGGGACACCGGGGAGCTGTTTTTT.

Notes on this clonotype: A much larger clone lies a single base off, so this may be a read error. The chain recombines TRBV20-1 with TRBJ2-7; 10 nucleotides line up with TRBD2. There are 15 residues in the CDR3. Trimming at V came to 2 bases and at J to 1 base, leaving 5 bases not matched to a gene. In germline, CDR1 is DFQATT, CDR2 SNEGSKA (reference sequence). Written as DNA, the CDR3 is TGCAGTGCTAGACTAGCGGGGGCTATATCCTACGAGCAGTACTTC. It is translated as CSARLAGAISYEQYF.

This clonotype was detected many times. The chain has TRBV20-1 and TRBJ2-5, with D maybe TRBD1 (6 bases). Trimming removed 2 bases at V and 4 bases at J, with 8 bases between. The germline V gene encodes CDR1 DFQATT and CDR2 SNEGSKA (reference sequence). There are 12 residues in the CDR3. DNA for the CDR3: TGCAGTGCTAGACAGGGGCTAGAGACCCAGTACTTC. This sequence encodes CSARQGLETQYF.

The CDR3 coding sequence is TGTGCCAGCAGTTACGCGACCGGGACAGTTATCTACGAGCAGTACTTC. Protein sequence: CASSYATGTVIYEQYF. J is TRBJ2-7 and V is TRBV6-5; 7 bases fit TRBD1. J was trimmed by 3 bases and V by 2 bases; bases with no gene match: 10. Germline CDR1 is MNHEY and CDR2 is SVGAGI. CDR3 length equals 16 residues.

Ten or more counts support this clonotype. The chain couples TRBV20-1 to TRBJ1-5; D not resolved. CDR1 is DFQATT, CDR2 SNEGSKA, per germline (reference sequence). V gave up 0 bases and J gave up 0 bases, with 18 bases separating them. This CDR3 contains 18 residues. CDR3 residues: CSARDQGPGVYSNQPQHF. The CDR3 DNA is TGCAGTGCTAGAGATCAAGGACCTGGGGTGTATAGCAATCAGCCCCAGCATTTT.

This clonotype was picked up a small number of times. The V call is TRBV20-1, the J call TRBJ1-3, with D possibly being TRBD1 (5 bases). CDR1 and CDR2 (germline): DFQATT, SNEGSKA (reference sequence). CDR3 length: 18 amino acids. Trimming removed 4 bases from V and 0 bases from J, with 22 bases in between. The DNA for the CDR3 is TGCAGTGCTAAGGTTCTGACAGAGAATTCTCGCTCTGGAAACACCATATATTTT. It is translated as CSAKVLTENSRSGNTIYF.

This clonotype was recorded at least ten times. The chain joins TRBV29-1 to TRBJ2-1, with unresolved D. The CDR3 runs 13 residues. V lost 3 bases and J 5 bases, leaving 11 bases between the germline ends. Per germline, CDR1 SQVTM and CDR2 ANQGSEA. The CDR3 nucleotides are TGCAGCGTTGACCGCGATGGGAACAATGAGCAGTTCTTC. It is translated as CSVDRDGNNEQFF.

The chain is built from TRBV28 and TRBJ2-1; 9 bases fit TRBD2. The V segment lost 2 bases and the J segment 5 bases; nucleotides outside the gene matches: 13. This CDR3 has 18 amino acids. The germline CDR1 and CDR2 sequences are MDHEN and SYDVKM. This CDR3 reads CASSLMSGGPNVNNEQFF. CDR3 in DNA: TGTGCCAGCAGTTTAATGAGCGGGGGGCCAAACGTAAACAATGAGCAGTTCTTC.

In its sample, this clonotype was seen many times. The gene calls are TRBV5-6 and TRBJ2-7; 9 bases are a match to TRBD1. The V gene's germline CDR1 is SGHDT and CDR2 YYEEEE. V was clipped by 2 bases and J by 3 bases; unmatched bases: 6. This CDR3 is built from 15 residues. CDR3 in DNA: TGTGCCAGCAGCTTCGGGACAGGGACCTACTACGAGCAGTACGTC. It codes for CASSFGTGTYYEQYV.

This clonotype has ten or more counts. The chain has TRBV29-1 and TRBJ1-5; D ambiguous. CDR1 and CDR2 (germline): SQVTM, ANQGSEA. The CDR3 is 13 amino acids. Trimming shortened V by 6 bases and J by 1 base, and 10 bases separated the two germline ends. The CDR3 sequence is CSVSLDSNQPQHF. For the CDR3, the DNA is TGCAGCGTGAGCCTGGACAGCAATCAGCCCCAGCATTTT.

This clonotype appeared many times. The chain carries TRBV20-1 and TRBJ2-3; TRBD2 might be the D (5 bases). V was cut by 6 bases and J by 6 bases, with 22 bases left in between. CDR1 is DFQATT, CDR2 SNEGSKA, per germline (reference sequence). The CDR3 is 15 residues long. The CDR3: CSAASSSLAGDTQYF. CDR3 in DNA: TGCAGTGCCGCCTCCTCTAGCTTGGCCGGGGATACGCAGTATTTT.

The V call is TRBV20-1, the J call TRBJ2-2, with D hard to call. V was cut by 0 bases and J by 7 bases, with 3 bases left in between. This CDR3 region has 11 residues. Germline V gene data show CDR1 as DFQATT and CDR2 as SNEGSKA (reference sequence). CDR3 residues: CSARDDGELFF. CDR3 in DNA: TGCAGTGCTAGAGATGACGGGGAGCTGTTTTTT.

In this sample, this clonotype turned up a few times. The genes are TRBV25-1 and TRBJ2-2; D not certain. This CDR3 contains 17 residues. Deletions cut 3 bases from V and 0 bases from J, with 14 bases between. Germline lookup yields CDR1 MGHDK and CDR2 SYGVNS. In DNA, the CDR3 is TGTGCCAGCAGTGATTGGGGTAGGAATCCGAACACCGGGGAGCTGTTTTTT. Its protein is CASSDWGRNPNTGELFF.

This sequence joins TRBV4-1 and TRBJ2-1; 7 bases are a match to TRBD2. From germline, CDR1 is MGHRA and CDR2 YSYEKL. V trimming: 6 bases; J trimming: 3 bases; junction bases outside the gene matches: 14. The length of the CDR3 is 17 residues. The CDR3 nucleotides read TGCGCCAGCAGAAGACACATTGGCCGGGGGGTCTACAATGAGCAGTTCTTC. Translated: CASRRHIGRGVYNEQFF.

There are a few counts of this clonotype. This chain connects TRBV5-1 to TRBJ2-7, with 7 bases identical to TRBD1. This CDR3 has 15 amino acids. Per germline, CDR1 SGHRS and CDR2 YFSETQ. With V trimmed by 2 bases and J by 0 bases, 5 bases remained unmatched. This chain's CDR3 is CASSFNRGSSYEQYF. The CDR3 bases are TGCGCCAGCAGCTTCAACAGGGGAAGCTCCTACGAGCAGTACTTC.

Worth noting for this clonotype: An end of the junction differs from the germline gene, which may be a read error. The V call is TRBV2, the J call TRBJ2-1, with a possible D match to TRBD2 (5 bases). CDR1 and CDR2 from the germline V gene are SNHLY and FYNNEI. The CDR3 is 14 residues long. The CDR3 loop is CASSPVAPYNEQFF. In DNA form, the CDR3 reads TGTGCCAGCAGCCCGGTAGCGCCCTATAATGAGCAGTTCTTC.

This clonotype was recorded at least ten times. This chain joins TRBV20-1 and TRBJ2-3; 11 bases align to TRBD2. The ends lost 6 bases at V and 2 bases at J; junction bases unmatched: 13. Germline CDR1 and CDR2: DFQATT and SNEGSKA (reference sequence). CDR3 length: 17 amino acids. The CDR3 DNA follows: TGCAGTGCGAGGGATATGGGGACTAGCGGATACACAGATACGCAGTATTTT. Translating it yields CSARDMGTSGYTDTQYF.

V usage is TRBV19 and J usage is TRBJ1-5, with 9 nucleotides matching TRBD1. CDR3 length: 17 amino acids. Trimming took 7 bases from V and 7 from J; bases not matched to a gene: 17. CDR1 is LNHDA and CDR2 is SQIVND in the germline V gene (reference sequence). CDR3 nucleotides: TGTGCCAGTACCTTTACACGGGACAGGGTTTCGAAACAGCCCCAGCATTTT. Translated: CASTFTRDRVSKQPQHF.

This sequence joins TRBV5-1 and TRBJ2-3, with 7 bases identical to TRBD1. Looked up from germline, CDR1 is SGHRS and CDR2 is YFSETQ. The trim removed 0 bases at V and 2 bases at J, leaving 9 bases unmatched. The CDR3 extends over 17 amino acids. The CDR3 loop reads CASSLVPDRELTDTQYF. CDR3 coding DNA: TGCGCCAGCAGCTTGGTACCCGACAGGGAGCTCACAGATACGCAGTATTTT.

The table lists this clonotype with many counts. The chain uses TRBV5-1 and TRBJ2-1; a possible D gene is TRBD1 (6 bases). The germline gives CDR1 SGHRS, CDR2 YFSETQ. Trimming took off 4 bases at V and 0 bases at J, with 14 bases between the two ends. The CDR3 extends over 16 amino acids. This CDR3 reads CASSLQGMSSYNEQFF. Written as DNA, the CDR3 is TGCGCCAGCAGCCTACAGGGAATGTCCTCCTACAATGAGCAGTTCTTC.